This TCR beta chain was observed in a study of regulatory T cells in long-lasting Graves disease. The germline V and J ends were trimmed by 4 bases and 4 bases, with 5 bases remaining between them. Germline CDR1 reads LNHDA; CDR2 reads SQIVND (reference sequence). This CDR3 is built from 11 residues. Time point indicated: newly diagnosed GD, antithyroid drugs for less than 3 months. Generation of the TCR library employed RNA extracted from PBMCs. Library construction for TCR beta used iRepertoire HTBI primers and Arm-PCR of CDR3 regions. TCRdb re-analysed the multiplex PCR reads in MiXCR, keeping a single row per CDR3 protein. The top ten clones hold 14% of a sample with around 240,000 distinct CDR3 sequences, 18% of them seen once. This sample was shared with a second study, whose subject was T cells in Graves' hyperthyroidism and ophthalmopathy.

The sample here was peripheral blood mononuclear cells (PBMCs), taken at new diagnosis, from a patient treated with antithyroid drugs. The origin of this receptor is a woman aged 30 to 39 with Graves disease. The chain recombines TRBV19 with TRBJ2-7; no clear D. As DNA, the CDR3 is TGTGCCAGTAGTACCGAGTACGAGCAGTACTTC. Residues: CASSTEYEQYF.